One and the same sample provided the 12 T cell receptor beta chains below, sequenced in a study of blood T cells in healthy people across ages (dated by TCRdb to between 2015 and 2016). Libraries were prepared through 5' RACE. Sequencing relied on an Illumina HiSeq 2500. A second PCR of about 6 to 12 cycles was run with a J-beta primer mix and a sample-barcoded 5' primer. The public reads were reanalyzed by TCRdb: fastp trimming at Q25, MiXCR alignment, in-frame beta chains only. Entries that share a CDR3 protein sequence are merged under the most common genes and DNA. Counted in this sample were some 760,000 distinct CDR3 sequences; around 25% of them appeared once. The ten biggest clones cover approximately 4% of the sample. This sample also appeared in a second study, on T cells of mothers and their children.

The sequenced material came from blood. The receptor set was obtained from a boy aged 10-17 years in good health.

Of note for this clonotype: An end of the junction does not agree with germline; a read error may underlie this. The rearrangement uses TRBV12-3 or TRBV12-4 and TRBJ2-5, with 11 bases matching TRBD1. The CDR3 runs 16 residues. The CDR3 region has the DNA TGTGCCTGCAGGAGCGGACAGGGGGCGACCCAAGAGACCCAGTACTTC. It translates to CACRSGQGATQETQYF.

The chain is built from TRBV20-1 and TRBJ2-1, with D maybe TRBD1 (6 bases). The CDR3 totals 13 residues. Trimming stripped 6 bases from V and 8 bases from J, with 17 bases between. Germline V lookup: CDR1 DFQATT, CDR2 SNEGSKA (reference sequence). This CDR3 is CSAQMNRDDEQFF. In DNA form, the CDR3 reads TGCAGTGCCCAAATGAACAGGGACGATGAGCAGTTCTTC.

This clonotype has only a few counts. For the CDR3, the DNA is TGTGCCAGCAGTTACTCGAGGACTAGCGTCACAGATACGCAGTATTTT. This codes for CASSYSRTSVTDTQYF. This chain joins TRBV6-2 or TRBV6-3 and TRBJ2-3; 9 bases map to TRBD2. The germline V gene encodes CDR1 MNHEY and CDR2 SVGEGT. The CDR3 is 16 residues long. V lost 0 bases, J lost 2 bases, and 3 bases stayed unmatched.

This clonotype was found a few times. V gene TRBV20-1 combines with J gene TRBJ2-4; 7 nucleotides align to TRBD2. Trimming cost V 2 bases and J 8 bases; bases outside gene matches: 9. Germline V lookup: CDR1 DFQATT, CDR2 SNEGSKA (reference sequence). The CDR3 has 14 residues. The CDR3 region has the DNA TGCAGTGCTAGACTTGACGGGAGGAGGGACATTCAGTACTTC. Translated, it gives CSARLDGRRDIQYF.

This clonotype has just a few counts. This rearrangement joins TRBV12-3 or TRBV12-4 to TRBJ1-3; D might be TRBD1 (5 bases). This CDR3 is built from 16 residues. V lost 5 bases and J lost 0, with 14 bases in between. CDR3 nucleotide sequence: TGTGCCAGCAGTACATTTGGGGGGTACTCTGGAAACACCATATATTTT. This codes for CASSTFGGYSGNTIYF.

This clonotype was found a few times. CDR3 loop: CRAASWGTDTQYF. CDR3 coding DNA: TGCAGGGCGGCTAGCTGGGGCACAGATACGCAGTATTTT. This chain joins TRBV20-1 and TRBJ2-3, with D perhaps matching TRBD2 (5 bases). The CDR3 has 13 amino acids. The germline V gene has CDR1 DFQATT and CDR2 SNEGSKA (reference sequence).

The V call is TRBV4-3, the J call TRBJ2-5; 7 bases match TRBD1. Germline CDR1 reads LGHNA; CDR2 reads YSLEER. Unmatched junction bases numbered 14, after V lost 5 bases and J lost 5 bases. The CDR3 has 16 residues. The CDR3 loop reads CASSSRQFPQGETQYF. The CDR3 DNA reads TGCGCCAGCAGCTCGAGACAGTTTCCACAGGGGGAGACCCAGTACTTC.

This chain joins TRBV20-1 and TRBJ2-5; the match to TRBD1 covers 9 bases. V lost 4 bases, J lost 2 bases, and 8 bases stayed unmatched. This CDR3 region has 15 residues. Looked up from germline, CDR1 is DFQATT and CDR2 is SNEGSKA (reference sequence). The CDR3 region has the DNA TGCAGTGCTAAGCAGGGGACAGGGAATCAAGAGACCCAGTACTTC. This sequence encodes CSAKQGTGNQETQYF.

The chain uses TRBV5-1 and TRBJ2-3; D is perhaps TRBD2 (5 bases). Trimming left V 4 bases short and J 6 bases short, with 15 bases between. Looked up from germline, CDR1 is SGHRS and CDR2 is YFSETQ. The CDR3 has 14 amino acids. The DNA of the CDR3 is TGCGCCAGCAGCCCCCCTGGAGGTGTGGATACGCAGTATTTT. Residues: CASSPPGGVDTQYF.

The genes are TRBV5-1 and TRBJ2-7; D gene unclear. Trimming removed 4 bases at V and 2 bases at J, with 13 bases between. The germline V gene has CDR1 SGHRS and CDR2 YFSETQ. This CDR3 has 14 residues. The CDR3 loop is CASSPDGRAYEQYF. CDR3 sequence (DNA): TGCGCCAGCAGCCCGGACGGCAGAGCCTACGAGCAGTACTTC.

This clonotype was recorded a few times. J is TRBJ1-4 and V is TRBV29-1; no clear D. The CDR3 is 15 amino acids. Germline lookup yields CDR1 SQVTM and CDR2 ANQGSEA. V gave up 5 bases and J gave up 0 bases, with 13 bases separating them. The CDR3 DNA reads TGCAGCGTTCGTCCGACAACTGCAACTAATGAAAAACTGTTTTTT. The encoded protein is CSVRPTTATNEKLFF.

The V gene is TRBV3-1, the J gene TRBJ2-2; D is ambiguous. CDR1 and CDR2 from the germline V gene are LGHDT and YNNKEL (reference sequence). Trimming stripped 1 base from V and 6 bases from J, with 6 bases between. The CDR3 has 13 amino acids. CDR3 sequence: CASSQATAGELFF. CDR3 sequence (DNA): TGTGCCAGCAGCCAAGCAACGGCCGGGGAGCTGTTTTTT.